What follows are 21 T cell receptor beta chains derived from one specimen sequenced in a study of early T cells in non-severe SARS-CoV-2 infection. Each CDR3 protein gets one entry after TCRdb re-called the 5' RACE reads with MiXCR. The table records 55,000 to 75,000 distinct CDR3 sequences, approximately 9.1% of them present only once. Source: whole blood, taken at baseline. The receptors stem from an adult who was a healthcare worker with PCR-confirmed SARS-CoV-2 infection or an uninfected control (not recorded which).

The J gene is TRBJ2-1, the V gene TRBV9; no clear D. Trimming removed 5 bases at V and 2 bases at J, with 5 bases between. The CDR3 is 12 amino acids. Germline loops: CDR1 SGDLS, CDR2 YYNGEE. The CDR3 DNA is TGTGCCAGCAGTTTAACCTACAATGAGCAGTTCTTC. Its translation is CASSLTYNEQFF. Based on the CDR3 plus reference TRBV9 and TRBJ2-1, the full variable domain is DSGVTQTPKHLITATGQRVTLRCSPRSGDLSVYWYQQSLDQGLQFLIQYYNGEERAKGNILERFSAQQFPDLHSELNLSSLELGDSALYFCASSLTYNEQFFGPGTRLTVL.

Many counts were recorded for this clonotype. The chain uses TRBV3-1 and TRBJ1-5, with D unclear. Germline V lookup: CDR1 LGHDT, CDR2 YNNKEL (reference sequence). Trimming took 0 bases from V and 7 from J, leaving 4 bases between them. This CDR3 has 12 amino acids. The CDR3: CASSQDRQPQHF. The CDR3 DNA reads as TGTGCCAGCAGCCAAGATCGGCAGCCCCAGCATTTT.

This clonotype was recorded a few times. This rearrangement joins TRBV29-1 to TRBJ2-7; 7 bases are shared with TRBD2. After removal of 0 bases from V and 1 base from J, the junction contained 6 bases not matched to a gene. Germline V gives CDR1 SQVTM, CDR2 ANQGSEA. The CDR3 runs 15 residues. The CDR3 region is CSVEDQERGSYEQYF. The CDR3 DNA reads TGCAGCGTTGAAGATCAGGAGCGGGGATCCTACGAGCAGTACTTC.

This clonotype was seen many times. The rearrangement uses TRBV5-6 and TRBJ2-7; the D is unclear. Trimming took 0 bases from V and 5 from J, leaving 9 bases between them. The CDR3 runs 13 residues. Germline loops: CDR1 SGHDT, CDR2 YYEEEE. CDR3 DNA: TGTGCCAGCAGCTTGGTTAAACCCGACGAGCAGTACTTC. Translating it yields CASSLVKPDEQYF.

Only a few counts were recorded for this clonotype. The chain couples TRBV6-2 or TRBV6-3 to TRBJ2-7; possibly TRBD1 for D (5 bases). Trimming cost V 7 bases and J 4 bases, with 11 bases left between them. CDR3 length: 12 residues. Germline V gene lookup returns CDR1 MNHEY and CDR2 SVGEGT. CDR3 sequence (DNA): TGTGCCAGCAAGGACATCTCTTACGAGCAGTACTTC. This codes for CASKDISYEQYF.

This clonotype was seen at least ten times. This chain joins TRBV27 and TRBJ1-1, with 8 positions matching TRBD1. Trimming at V came to 8 bases and at J to 0 bases, leaving 5 bases not matched to a gene. This CDR3 has 14 residues. Germline CDR1 MNHEY, CDR2 SMNVEV (reference sequence). The CDR3 protein is CASGRQGLNTEAFF. The CDR3 nucleotides read TGTGCCAGCGGAAGACAGGGGTTGAACACTGAAGCTTTCTTT.

This clonotype was observed at least ten times. The chain employs TRBV4-3 and TRBJ2-7; the match to TRBD2 covers 9 bases. Germline V gene sequence: CDR1 LGHNA, CDR2 YSLEER. The CDR3 extends over 15 amino acids. The J segment lost 6 bases and the V segment lost 1 base, leaving 7 bases of the junction unmatched. This CDR3 is CASSQVASGISEQYF. CDR3 in DNA: TGCGCCAGCAGCCAAGTGGCTAGCGGGATAAGCGAGCAGTACTTC.

Note on this clonotype: A much larger clone differs by one base, so this may be a read error. This chain uses TRBV20-1 with TRBJ2-1, with D hard to call. Germline CDR1 is DFQATT and CDR2 is SNEGSKA (reference sequence). This CDR3 comprises 12 residues. V was trimmed by 6 bases and J by 4 bases, leaving 10 bases between them. CDR3 protein: CSAVMGYNEQFF. CDR3 DNA: TGCAGTGCCGTGATGGGGTACAATGAGCAGTTCTTC.

The chain links TRBV7-2 to TRBJ2-7, with D perhaps TRBD1 (5 bases). This CDR3 is 16 amino acids long. With 5 bases removed from V and 3 bases from J, the gap between germline ends came to 20 bases. Per germline, CDR1 SGHTA and CDR2 FQGNSA. This chain's CDR3 is CASSPPWGPSLYEQYF. In DNA, the CDR3 is TGTGCCAGCAGCCCTCCATGGGGCCCGAGCCTCTACGAGCAGTACTTC.

The sample holds many counts of this clonotype. CDR3 in DNA: TGCAGTGCTGATTCGGGGGGGCCCGGGGACACTGAAGCTTTCTTT. It yields the protein CSADSGGPGDTEAFF. The J gene is TRBJ1-1, the V gene TRBV20-1, with D perhaps TRBD1 (6 bases). The CDR3 is 15 amino acids. V was cut by 5 bases and J by 3 bases, with 19 bases left in between. The germline V gene has CDR1 DFQATT and CDR2 SNEGSKA (reference sequence).

The rearrangement joins TRBV15 to TRBJ1-1; D uncertain. The CDR3 is 13 amino acids. V lost 4 bases and J lost 1, with 7 bases in between. The V gene's germline CDR1 is LNHNV and CDR2 YYDKDF (reference sequence). CDR3 nucleotides: TGTGCCACCAGCATCAGCCGGAACACTGAAGCTTTCTTT. Translating it yields CATSISRNTEAFF.

This clonotype was seen ten or more times. V is TRBV7-8 and J is TRBJ2-7; TRBD1 matches 9 bases. Germline lookup yields CDR1 SGHVS and CDR2 FQNEAQ. This CDR3 spans 16 amino acids. V shed 5 bases, J shed 2 bases, and the junction held 10 bases outside the gene matches. The CDR3: CASSPTIGTGTYEQYF. The CDR3 DNA follows: TGTGCCAGCAGCCCGACTATCGGGACAGGGACCTACGAGCAGTACTTC.

V usage is TRBV3-1 and J usage is TRBJ1-2; the D gene is possibly TRBD1 (5 bases). The germline V gene encodes CDR1 LGHDT and CDR2 YNNKEL (reference sequence). The CDR3 consists of 17 residues. With 3 bases removed from V and 4 bases from J, the gap between germline ends came to 21 bases. Written as DNA, the CDR3 is TGTGCCAGCAGCCATTTCGGAATGGACAAGCCTGTCTATGGCTACACCTTC. Its protein is CASSHFGMDKPVYGYTF.

CDR3 sequence: CASSSRQGKDTEAFF. As DNA, the CDR3 is TGTGCCAGCAGTTCTCGACAGGGAAAGGACACTGAAGCTTTCTTT. The chain uses TRBV6-2 or TRBV6-3 and TRBJ1-1; 7 nucleotides agree with TRBD1. Germline lookup yields CDR1 MNHEY and CDR2 SVGEGT. CDR3 length: 15 residues. The V gene end was trimmed by 4 bases and the J gene end by 3 bases; junction bases not matched to a gene: 8.

This clonotype occurred a few times. This chain connects TRBV4-3 to TRBJ1-3; D may be TRBD1 (6 bases). The CDR3 has 17 residues. From germline, CDR1 is LGHNA and CDR2 YSLEER. Trimming removed 3 bases from V and 3 bases from J, with 18 bases in between. For the CDR3, the DNA is TGCGCCAGCAGCCAGGACTTACTGGGGGCGAATGGAAACACCATATATTTT. Protein product: CASSQDLLGANGNTIYF.

This clonotype was seen at least ten times. V gene TRBV6-2 or TRBV6-3 combines with J gene TRBJ2-3, with D tentatively TRBD2 (6 bases). The CDR3 covers 14 residues. Germline-derived CDR1 and CDR2 are MNHEY and SVGEGT. Trimming took off 5 bases at V and 2 bases at J, with 11 bases between the two ends. The CDR3 DNA sequence: TGTGCCAGCAGTATCCTAGCGCTCACAGATACGCAGTATTTT. Translation: CASSILALTDTQYF.

This clonotype came up a few times. The gene calls are TRBV6-5 and TRBJ2-7; D not resolved. There are 16 residues in the CDR3. The germline gives CDR1 MNHEY, CDR2 SVGAGI. Trimming cost V 2 bases and J 1 base, with 15 bases left between them. The CDR3 DNA sequence: TGTGCCAGCAGTTACAGCCGCCACTCTTCATCCTACGAGCAGTACTTC. This sequence encodes CASSYSRHSSSYEQYF.

This clonotype was seen ten or more times. V gene TRBV20-1 combines with J gene TRBJ2-1, with D tentatively TRBD2 (7 bases). The V gene's germline CDR1 is DFQATT and CDR2 SNEGSKA (reference sequence). The CDR3 runs 16 residues. Trimming took 5 bases from V and 7 from J, leaving 24 bases between them. Here the CDR3 reads CSAPSLGGGPRNEQFF. The CDR3 coding sequence is TGCAGTGCTCCCTCCTTAGGGGGAGGGCCGCGAAATGAGCAGTTCTTC.

The gene calls are TRBV12-3 or TRBV12-4 and TRBJ2-1, with 11 bases aligning to TRBD1. There are 14 residues in the CDR3. V lost 6 bases, J lost 7 bases, and 5 bases stayed unmatched. The CDR3 loop is CASRTGTGGNEQFF. CDR3 bases: TGTGCCAGCAGAACCGGGACAGGGGGAAATGAGCAGTTCTTC.

This clonotype was counted many times. The V call is TRBV20-1, the J call TRBJ2-1; no definite D call. The V and J ends lost 3 bases and 7 bases respectively, with 10 bases between them. Per germline, CDR1 DFQATT and CDR2 SNEGSKA (reference sequence). This CDR3 contains 12 residues. The CDR3 DNA follows: TGCAGTGCTAGTCGGCCCTTTAATGAGCAGTTCTTC. It translates to CSASRPFNEQFF.

Of note for this clonotype: A much larger clone differs by one base, so this may be a read error. The gene calls are TRBV7-2 and TRBJ2-3; D remains ambiguous. Trimming took 2 bases from V and 4 from J, leaving 7 bases between them. Germline loops: CDR1 SGHTA, CDR2 FQGNSA. The CDR3 totals 13 residues. The CDR3 coding sequence is TGTGCCAGCAGCTTATGGAGTCCAGATACGCAGTATTTT. It codes for CASSLWSPDTQYF.